The 27 T cell receptor beta chains below all came from one sample that was sequenced in a study of early T cells in non-severe SARS-CoV-2 infection. In TCRdb, the 5' RACE reads were re-called with MiXCR into one record per CDR3 protein. Counted here are about 55,000 distinct CDR3 sequences, around 6.6% occurring once; the ten biggest clones make up roughly 5.6%. The sample here was whole blood, taken at baseline. The receptors were sampled from an adult who was a healthcare worker with PCR-confirmed SARS-CoV-2 infection or an uninfected control (not recorded which).

Ten or more counts support this clonotype. This chain links TRBV20-1 with TRBJ2-4; D unresolved. In germline, CDR1 is DFQATT, CDR2 SNEGSKA (reference sequence). Deletions cut 0 bases from V and 0 bases from J, with 9 bases between. The CDR3 is 15 residues long. CDR3 amino acids: CSAREQHLAKNIQYF. In DNA form, the CDR3 reads TGCAGTGCTAGAGAACAGCACCTAGCCAAAAACATTCAGTACTTC.

This clonotype was detected many times. The chain's CDR3 is CASSTSTGLNTEAFF. CDR3 DNA: TGTGCCAGCAGCACATCGACAGGGCTGAACACTGAAGCTTTCTTT. This chain uses TRBV5-8 with TRBJ1-1; TRBD1 agrees at 7 bases. This CDR3 is 15 amino acids long. Germline V gives CDR1 SGHTS, CDR2 YDEGEE. After removal of 4 bases from V and 0 bases from J, the junction contained 6 bases not matched to a gene.

This clonotype was seen only a few times. This chain joins TRBV27 and TRBJ1-5; D is uncertain. The CDR3 totals 12 residues. The V end was cut by 5 bases, the J end by 4 bases, with 6 bases between. Germline loops: CDR1 MNHEY, CDR2 SMNVEV (reference sequence). Here the CDR3 reads CASSPHNQPQHF. CDR3 sequence (DNA): TGTGCCAGCAGTCCGCATAATCAGCCCCAGCATTTT.

This clonotype was counted between two and nine times. The V and J genes are TRBV27 and TRBJ2-5; D call uncertain. The CDR3 sequence is 15 residues long. Trimming took off 5 bases at V and 1 base at J, with 14 bases between the two ends. The germline gives CDR1 MNHEY, CDR2 SMNVEV (reference sequence). CDR3 residues: CASSPDPGFQETQYF. CDR3 bases: TGTGCCAGCAGTCCCGACCCTGGCTTCCAAGAGACCCAGTACTTC.

This clonotype occurred a few times. The chain uses TRBV10-3 and TRBJ2-3; 7 bases fit TRBD2. Trimming at V came to 0 bases and at J to 1 base, leaving 7 bases not matched to a gene. There are 17 residues in the CDR3. Germline V gives CDR1 ENHRY, CDR2 SYGVKD. The CDR3 DNA follows: TGTGCCATCAGTGAGTCGGCTAGCGGCCGGCGCACAGATACGCAGTATTTT. Translating gives CAISESASGRRTDTQYF.

Many counts were recorded for this clonotype. J is TRBJ2-5 and V is TRBV20-1; TRBD1 matches at 9 bases. The germline V gene has CDR1 DFQATT and CDR2 SNEGSKA (reference sequence). There are 14 residues in the CDR3. The V and J ends lost 0 bases and 5 bases, in that order; junction bases with no gene match: 4. The CDR3 DNA is TGCAGTGCTAGAGATTACAGGGGGCATGAGACCCAGTACTTC. Protein: CSARDYRGHETQYF.

This chain's CDR3 is CASSPGTDEQFF. In nucleotides, the CDR3 is TGTGCCAGCTCACCCGGGACAGATGAGCAGTTCTTC. The V call is TRBV18, the J call TRBJ2-1, with 7 bases that match TRBD1. Losses at the gene ends were 3 bases for V and 8 bases for J; bases not matched to a gene: 1. This CDR3 spans 12 amino acids. Germline V lookup: CDR1 KGHSH, CDR2 LQKENI.

This clonotype was seen ten or more times. V gene TRBV12-3 or TRBV12-4 combines with J gene TRBJ1-5; 7 bases are shared with TRBD1. This CDR3 is 17 amino acids long. The junction had 11 bases not matched to a gene; V was cut back by 6 bases and J by 0 bases. The CDR3 DNA follows: TGTGCCAGCAGCTCTTCTGAGGGGGCCTTTAGCAATCAGCCCCAGCATTTT. It yields the protein CASSSSEGAFSNQPQHF.

This clonotype came up a few times. The CDR3 coding sequence is TGTGCCAGCTCCACCAGTGGGACACCTGGTACCGGGGAGCTGTTTTTT. Residues: CASSTSGTPGTGELFF. The chain joins TRBV18 to TRBJ2-2; a weak D match, TRBD1 (6 bases). This CDR3 region has 16 residues. Trimming removed 6 bases from V and 5 bases from J, with 19 bases in between. Germline CDR1 KGHSH, CDR2 LQKENI.

This clonotype is medium-sized (0.01 to 0.1%). CDR3 nucleotides: TGTGCCAGCTCGCAGGGGAACACTGAAGCTTTCTTT. Translation gives CASSQGNTEAFF. The rearrangement links TRBV12-3 or TRBV12-4 to TRBJ1-1; possible D gene TRBD1, 5 bases. The CDR3 extends over 12 amino acids. V was clipped by 8 bases and J by 1 base, with 8 bases between them.

This clonotype was recorded at least ten times. V usage is TRBV4-3 and J usage is TRBJ2-7; 10 nucleotides line up with TRBD1. CDR3 length: 15 residues. Germline CDR1 is LGHNA and CDR2 is YSLEER. Trimming removed 0 bases from V and 6 bases from J; junction bases left unmatched: 5. The CDR3 sequence: CASSQDGQGVGEQYF. The CDR3 nucleotides are TGCGCCAGCAGCCAAGATGGACAGGGGGTCGGCGAGCAGTACTTC.

The table lists this clonotype with many counts. The rearrangement joins TRBV6-5 to TRBJ2-2, with TRBD2 matching over 7 bases. J gave up 7 bases and V 1 base, and 3 bases lay outside the gene matches. CDR1 MNHEY and CDR2 SVGAGI come from the germline V gene. The CDR3 is 14 amino acids. The CDR3 reads CASSYFGEGGELFF. The CDR3 region has the DNA TGTGCCAGCAGTTACTTTGGGGAGGGCGGGGAGCTGTTTTTT.

This clonotype was recorded a few times. V is TRBV27 and J is TRBJ2-2; 8 nucleotides align to TRBD1. The V segment lost 7 bases and the J segment 0 bases; nucleotides outside the gene matches: 10. The length of the CDR3 is 17 residues. Germline V gene data show CDR1 as MNHEY and CDR2 as SMNVEV (reference sequence). DNA of the CDR3: TGTGCCAGCACCTTCTCGACAGGGGAAGCGAACACCGGGGAGCTGTTTTTT. This gives the protein CASTFSTGEANTGELFF.

This clonotype was picked up a small number of times. The rearrangement links TRBV19 to TRBJ2-3; D unresolved. Between the trimmed V and J ends, which lost 7 bases and 1 base, there was a span of 12 bases. The CDR3 is 14 residues long. Germline CDR1 is LNHDA and CDR2 is SQIVND (reference sequence). The CDR3 bases are TGTGCCAGTAATCAGGAGTGGGGCACAGATACGCAGTATTTT. This codes for CASNQEWGTDTQYF.

The sample holds many counts of this clonotype. V usage is TRBV6-5 and J usage is TRBJ1-5; 9 bases agree with TRBD1. Looked up from germline, CDR1 is MNHEY and CDR2 is SVGAGI. J was trimmed by 3 bases and V by 2 bases; bases with no gene match: 2. The CDR3 has 15 residues. The CDR3 spells CASSYNRGHNQPQHF. Written as DNA, the CDR3 is TGTGCCAGCAGTTACAACAGGGGGCACAATCAGCCCCAGCATTTT.

This clonotype was seen at least ten times. The genes are TRBV5-1 and TRBJ2-1; TRBD2 agrees at 9 bases. The CDR3 is 14 residues long. The trim removed 4 bases at V and 8 bases at J, leaving 7 bases unmatched. Germline assignment: CDR1 SGHRS and CDR2 YFSETQ. The CDR3 sequence is CASSRGLAGDEQFF. In DNA, the CDR3 is TGCGCCAGCAGCCGGGGACTAGCTGGGGATGAGCAGTTCTTC.

V gene TRBV7-2 combines with J gene TRBJ1-4; D ambiguous. The V and J ends lost 6 bases and 6 bases respectively, with 14 bases between them. CDR1 SGHTA and CDR2 FQGNSA come from the germline V gene. The CDR3 covers 14 residues. The CDR3 DNA sequence: TGTGCCAGCAGTAACCCGGGAGGGTATGAAAAACTGTTTTTT. As protein: CASSNPGGYEKLFF.

This clonotype was counted ten times or more. The chain recombines TRBV29-1 with TRBJ1-2; D unclear. The CDR3 spans 15 residues. V was clipped by 0 bases and J by 0 bases, with 11 bases between them. Germline V gene data show CDR1 as SQVTM and CDR2 as ANQGSEA. The CDR3 bases are TGCAGCGTTGAAGAGGCCGGGGAATCTAACTATGGCTACACCTTC. Its protein is CSVEEAGESNYGYTF.

This clonotype turned up a few times. The chain has TRBV5-6 and TRBJ1-5, with a weak D call TRBD1 (5 bases). Germline-derived CDR1 and CDR2 are SGHDT and YYEEEE. The V and J ends lost 3 bases and 3 bases respectively, with 7 bases between them. This CDR3 region has 13 residues. The CDR3 nucleotides are TGTGCCAGCAGCTCTGGGACCAATCAGCCCCAGCATTTT. This translates into CASSSGTNQPQHF.

The rearrangement uses TRBV14 and TRBJ1-2; no definite D call. This CDR3 comprises 14 residues. The germline V and J ends were trimmed by 0 bases and 4 bases, with 9 bases remaining between them. CDR1 SGHDN and CDR2 FVKESK come from the germline V gene. The CDR3 nucleotides are TGTGCCAGCAGCCAAGAACCACGGATCTATGGCTACACCTTC. Translated, it gives CASSQEPRIYGYTF.

This clonotype was picked up many times. V and J are TRBV18 and TRBJ2-7; weak D call: TRBD1 (6 bases). Trimming pared 3 bases from V and 7 bases from J, leaving 19 bases between. The CDR3 spans 15 residues. Germline CDR1 is KGHSH and CDR2 is LQKENI. The CDR3 nucleotides read TGTGCCAGCTCACCTCCGGGACACAACCAGGTAGAGCAGTACTTC. This sequence encodes CASSPPGHNQVEQYF.

This clonotype appeared many times. This sequence joins TRBV28 and TRBJ2-7; D is possibly TRBD1 (5 bases). Trimming took off 3 bases at V and 0 bases at J, with 12 bases between the two ends. The CDR3 is made up of 15 amino acids. Per the germline V gene, CDR1 is MDHEN and CDR2 is SYDVKM. The CDR3 is CASSLGQDSSYEQYF. The CDR3 DNA reads TGTGCCAGCAGTTTGGGGCAGGATAGCTCCTACGAGCAGTACTTC.

This clonotype occurred many times. The chain links TRBV11-3 to TRBJ2-1; D is unresolved. V lost 3 bases and J 4 bases, leaving 7 bases between the germline ends. The CDR3 has 13 amino acids. The germline gives CDR1 SGHNT, CDR2 YENEEA. In nucleotides, the CDR3 is TGTGCCAGCAGCTTCGGGCAGTACAATGAGCAGTTCTTC. Its translation: CASSFGQYNEQFF.

In its sample, this clonotype was seen many times. The CDR3 DNA sequence: TGCAGTGCTTCCGTAAACACTGAAGCTTTCTTT. It specifies CSASVNTEAFF. The chain combines TRBV20-1 with TRBJ1-1; D is unclear. Per the germline V gene, CDR1 is DFQATT and CDR2 is SNEGSKA (reference sequence). CDR3 length: 11 amino acids. Trimming pared 5 bases from V and 2 bases from J, leaving 6 bases between.

The chain links TRBV6-4 to TRBJ2-1, with D perhaps TRBD1 (5 bases). CDR3 size: 15 residues. The germline V gene has CDR1 MRHNA and CDR2 SNTAGT. The V end was cut by 5 bases, the J end by 7 bases, with 18 bases between. For the CDR3, the DNA is TGTGCCAGCAGTAGGCAGTCGTTTTCAGGGAATGAGCAGTTCTTC. It is translated as CASSRQSFSGNEQFF.

This clonotype was detected ten times or more. V gene TRBV7-2 combines with J gene TRBJ1-1; 7 bases map to TRBD1. The CDR3 totals 12 residues. Trimming took 6 bases from V and 7 from J; bases not matched to a gene: 5. Germline assignment: CDR1 SGHTA and CDR2 FQGNSA. The DNA of the CDR3 is TGTGCCAGCAGGTACAGGGGTAGTGAAGCTTTCTTT. This encodes CASRYRGSEAFF. The full variable domain, in which reference TRBV7-2 and TRBJ1-1 provide the parts outside the CDR3, is GAGVSQSPSNKVTEKGKDVELRCDPISGHTALYWYRQSLGQGLEFLIYFQGNSAPDKSGLPSDRFSAERTGGSVSTLTIQRTQQEDSAVYLCASRYRGSEAFFGQGTRLTVV.

Ten or more counts support this clonotype. The chain has TRBV6-5 and TRBJ1-1; perhaps TRBD1 as D (6 bases). Germline CDR1 and CDR2: MNHEY and SVGAGI. V lost 5 bases to trimming and J lost 9 bases, with 19 bases between them. The CDR3 sequence is 14 residues long. The DNA of the CDR3 is TGTGCCAGCAGTCCCCCAGGGGTGGGTGGACAAGCTTTCTTT. Encoded protein: CASSPPGVGGQAFF.